Listed below are T cell receptor beta chains from one sample, sequenced in a study of control samples from healthy donors and cancer patients. Sequencing used immunoSEQ multiplex PCR; TCRdb keeps in-frame clones, though not all of them. The sample yields over 200,000 clones, over 70% seen once. Sequencing used PBMCs. The receptors were gathered from a woman aged 60 to 75 with lung cancer. The CDR3 runs from the conserved cysteine through the conserved F or W. A D gene is named only where the DNA matches it firmly. Rows may omit the clone size; those that give it use once, few, many or a size class.

>-|TRBV11-2|TRBJ2-6|-
CASSPQLASGANVLTF
TGTGCCAGCAGCCCTCAACTAGCTAGTGGGGCCAACGTCCTGACTTTC
>-|TRBV15|TRBJ2-7|-
CATSRDYYEQYF
TGTGCCACCAGCAGAGATTACTACGAGCAGTACTTC
>-|TRBV29-1|TRBJ1-1|-
CSVRSQHSEAFF
TGCAGCGTTCGATCACAACACTCAGAAGCTTTCTTT
>-|TRBV10-3|TRBJ1-1|TRBD1
CAITQGARGTEAFF
TGTGCCATCACCCAGGGGGCGCGTGGGACTGAAGCTTTCTTT
>-|TRBV6-5|TRBJ1-1|-
CASSYLGEAFF
TGTGCCAGCAGTTACCTTGGTGAAGCTTTCTTT
>-|TRBV19|TRBJ2-2|TRBD2
CASSIRLAGGPNTGELFF
TGTGCCAGTAGTATACGACTAGCGGGGGGACCGAACACCGGGGAGCTGTTTTTT
>-|TRBV6-5|TRBJ1-5|-
CASRGVGQPQHF
TGTGCCAGCAGGGGGGTTGGTCAGCCCCAGCATTTT
>once|TRBV10-1|TRBJ1-5|-
CASSDTPPEQRPHQPQHF
TGCGCCAGCAGTGACACGCCTCCGGAGCAGAGACCTCATCAGCCCCAGCATTTT
>-|TRBV4-2|TRBJ2-2|-
CASSQGRAGTGELFF
TGTGCCAGCAGCCAGGGCAGGGCGGGAACCGGGGAGCTGTTTTTT
>-|TRBV27|TRBJ1-5|-
CASSLLGADSNQPQHF
TGTGCCAGCAGTTTGTTGGGCGCGGATAGCAATCAGCCCCAGCATTTT
>-|TRBV29-1|TRBJ1-2|-
CSVVWGNGYTF
TGCAGCGTTGTATGGGGGAATGGCTACACCTTC
>-|TRBV6-1|TRBJ2-4|-
CASSEGSPLNIQYF
TGTGCCAGCAGTGAGGGGAGCCCTTTGAACATTCAGTACTTC
>-|TRBV6-6|TRBJ1-2|-
CATGGTGRGSGYTF
TGTGCCACCGGAGGTACAGGGAGGGGGTCTGGCTACACCTTC
>-|TRBV28|TRBJ2-3|TRBD2
CASSQVGLAGATDTQYF
TGTGCCAGCAGTCAAGTCGGGCTAGCGGGAGCGACAGATACGCAGTATTTT
>-|TRBV6-5|TRBJ1-1|-
CASGGLSTHAFF
TGTGCCAGCGGGGGTTTAAGTACGCATGCTTTCTTT
>-|TRBV5-1|TRBJ2-2|-
CASSLAQGESGELFF
TGCGCCAGCAGCTTGGCCCAGGGCGAGAGCGGGGAGCTGTTTTTT
>-|TRBV2|TRBJ2-3|-
CASSGRVADTQYF
TGTGCCAGCAGTGGAAGGGTTGCAGATACGCAGTATTTT
>-|TRBV11-3|TRBJ2-1|-
CASSPGVGQTYNEQFF
TGTGCCAGCAGCCCGGGAGTGGGACAGACCTACAATGAGCAGTTCTTC
>-|TRBV15|TRBJ1-4|-
CATSRGGPAEKLFF
TGTGCCACCAGCAGAGGGGGGCCGGCTGAAAAACTGTTTTTT
>-|TRBV3-1/TRBV3-2|TRBJ2-5|-
CASSLPRGGQETQYF
TGTGCCAGCAGCCTCCCAAGGGGGGGTCAAGAGACCCAGTACTTC
>-|TRBV28|TRBJ2-7|-
CASTQFEGEQYF
TGTGCCAGCACCCAATTTGAAGGCGAGCAGTACTTC
>-|TRBV7-9|TRBJ2-3|TRBD2
CASSVAGGPDTQYF
TGTGCCAGCAGTGTAGCGGGGGGGCCAGATACGCAGTATTTT
>-|TRBV5-5|TRBJ1-5|-
CASSLEGRGVWGNQPQHF
TGTGCCAGCAGCTTGGAAGGGAGAGGGGTGTGGGGCAATCAGCCCCAGCATTTT
>-|TRBV7-9|TRBJ2-2|TRBD1
CASSFGQATGELFF
TGTGCCAGCAGCTTCGGACAGGCCACCGGGGAGCTGTTTTTT
>-|TRBV23-1|TRBJ2-5|TRBD1
CASSRTGSVQETQYF
TGCGCCAGCAGCCGGACAGGGTCGGTCCAAGAGACCCAGTACTTC
>-|TRBV11-1|TRBJ2-2|-
CASSLGSGSRELFF
TGTGCCAGCAGCTTAGGTTCTGGTTCCAGGGAGCTGTTTTTT
>-|TRBV19|TRBJ2-7|TRBD1
CASSIGGTGAYEQYF
TGTGCCAGTAGTATAGGAGGGACAGGGGCCTACGAGCAGTACTTC
>-|TRBV7-2|TRBJ2-2|TRBD1
CASSPGTGHGELFF
TGTGCCAGCAGCCCTGGGACAGGGCACGGGGAGCTGTTTTTT
>-|TRBV9|TRBJ2-6|-
CASSVDSGWNVLTF
TGTGCCAGCAGCGTAGATTCAGGTTGGAACGTCCTGACTTTC
>-|TRBV5-1|TRBJ2-5|-
CASSFGERETQYF
TGCGCCAGCAGCTTTGGGGAGCGAGAGACCCAGTACTTC
>-|TRBV7-2|TRBJ2-3|TRBD2
CASSLRLAGGSTDTQYF
TGTGCCAGCAGCTTGAGACTAGCGGGAGGGAGCACAGATACGCAGTATTTT
>-|TRBV23-1|TRBJ1-5|-
CASSQLFAAGGQPQHF
TGCGCCAGCAGTCAATTATTCGCGGCAGGAGGTCAGCCCCAGCATTTT
>-|TRBV27|TRBJ2-5|TRBD1
CASSFQGAGETQYF
TGTGCCAGCAGTTTTCAGGGGGCGGGGGAGACCCAGTACTTC
>-|TRBV11-1|TRBJ1-2|-
CASSSVGDFNYGYTF
TGTGCCAGCAGCTCGGTGGGCGACTTTAACTATGGCTACACCTTC
>-|TRBV30|TRBJ2-5|TRBD2
CAWTSGSLTGETQYF
TGTGCCTGGACTAGCGGGAGCTTAACGGGGGAGACCCAGTACTTC
>-|TRBV5-1|TRBJ2-7|-
CASSLRGSYEQYF
TGCGCCAGCAGCTTACGGGGGTCCTACGAGCAGTACTTC
>-|TRBV6-5|TRBJ2-7|TRBD1
CASSQTGTLSYEQYF
TGTGCCAGCAGCCAGACAGGGACCCTCTCCTACGAGCAGTACTTC
>-|TRBV11-2|TRBJ2-1|TRBD1
CASSLGQGASRFF
TGTGCCAGCAGCTTAGGACAGGGGGCGAGTAGGTTCTTC
>-|TRBV5-1|TRBJ2-3|-
CASSLGVFRETDTQYF
TGCGCCAGCAGCTTGGGAGTTTTCCGGGAAACAGATACGCAGTATTTT
>-|TRBV11-2|TRBJ2-7|TRBD2
CASSLDRVAGAYEQYF
TGTGCCAGCAGCTTAGATCGGGTGGCGGGAGCCTACGAGCAGTACTTC
>-|TRBV2|TRBJ1-5|-
CASSEVREEGQHF
TGTGCCAGCAGTGAAGTTAGGGAGGAGGGCCAGCATTTT
>once|TRBV10-3|TRBJ2-1|TRBD1
CAISGQDRIKAFNEQFF
TGTGCCATCAGCGGACAGGATCGGATAAAGGCTTTTAATGAGCAGTTCTTC
>-|TRBV5-1|TRBJ2-3|TRBD2
CASSPGTSGNVDTQYF
TGCGCCAGCAGCCCCGGGACTAGCGGAAATGTGGATACGCAGTATTTT